A single sample gave rise to the 29 T cell receptor beta chains below, sequenced in a study of vaccination and CD4 T cells after COVID-19. Their antigens remain unidentified. The Oncomine TCR Beta short-read assay was applied to DNA of cultured CD4+ T cells. Via MiXCR, TCRdb re-called the PCR reads, giving one row per CDR3 protein. The data hold roughly 20,000 distinct CDR3 sequences, with around 53% observed a single time. As to treatment: approximately 9-day PBMC culture with coronavirus spike peptide pools or control peptides (ViraFEST assay). Sequencing was performed on CD4+ T cells from blood, cultured in vitro. These receptors originate from a human donor who had recovered from COVID-19.

V and J are TRBV10-2 and TRBJ2-7; tentatively, D is TRBD2 (6 bases). Germline V gene data show CDR1 as WSHSY and CDR2 as SAAADI. The V end lost 6 bases, the J end lost 4 bases, and 16 bases lay between the germline ends. The CDR3 has 14 amino acids. CDR3 nucleotide sequence: TGCGCCAGCAGGGAGGGCGCTACTACGTACGAGCAGTACTTC. This codes for CASREGATTYEQYF.

The chain has TRBV2 and TRBJ2-7, with D possibly being TRBD2 (5 bases). The germline V and J ends were trimmed by 8 bases and 6 bases, with 11 bases remaining between them. CDR1 and CDR2 (germline): SNHLY, FYNNEI. This CDR3 comprises 11 residues. CDR3 amino acids: CASFRGSEQYF. The CDR3 DNA reads TGTGCCAGCTTCCGGGGATCCGAGCAGTACTTC.

The chain combines TRBV24-1 with TRBJ2-7; D gene ambiguous. The ends were cut back, 4 bases at V and 2 bases at J, with 14 bases in the middle. The CDR3 sequence is 15 residues long. The V gene's germline CDR1 is KGHDR and CDR2 SFDVKD. CDR3 residues: CATSDPTDRTYEQYF. CDR3 bases: TGTGCCACCAGTGACCCAACGGATCGAACCTACGAGCAGTACTTC.

The V gene is TRBV5-4, the J gene TRBJ2-5, with no clear D. The germline CDR1 and CDR2 sequences are SGHNT and YYREEE (reference sequence). Trimming removed 4 bases from V and 4 bases from J, with 11 bases in between. The CDR3 covers 13 residues. CDR3 sequence (DNA): TGTGCCAGCAGCCCCCAGGACGGAGAGACCCAGTACTTC. Its protein product is CASSPQDGETQYF.

V usage is TRBV5-1 and J usage is TRBJ2-5, with D maybe TRBD2 (6 bases). This CDR3 has 13 amino acids. The germline V and J ends were trimmed by 5 bases and 0 bases, with 8 bases remaining between them. The germline V gene has CDR1 SGHRS and CDR2 YFSETQ. CDR3 nucleotide sequence: TGCGCCAGCAGGCGGGGATACCAAGAGACCCAGTACTTC. Translated, it gives CASRRGYQETQYF.

This chain uses TRBV24-1 with TRBJ2-1; the match to TRBD1 covers 11 bases. This CDR3 comprises 17 residues. Germline lookup yields CDR1 KGHDR and CDR2 SFDVKD. V lost 8 bases to trimming and J lost 2 bases; unmatched junction nucleotides: 10. This chain's CDR3 is CATTARPGQGAYNEQFF. The CDR3 region has the DNA TGTGCCACCACAGCCAGGCCGGGACAGGGGGCCTACAATGAGCAGTTCTTC.

The rearrangement joins TRBV7-3 to TRBJ2-7, with 10 bases matching TRBD1. CDR1 is SGHTA and CDR2 is FQGTGA in the germline V gene. The CDR3 totals 16 residues. Trimming cost V 5 bases and J 5 bases; bases outside gene matches: 12. Here the CDR3 DNA reads TGTGCCAGCAGCACAACGGGACAGGGGAGGGGTGACGAGCAGTACTTC. It is translated as CASSTTGQGRGDEQYF.

This clonotype was counted a few times. V and J are TRBV20-1 and TRBJ1-2; no firm D call. CDR1 is DFQATT, CDR2 SNEGSKA, per germline (reference sequence). There are 13 residues in the CDR3. V lost 0 bases and J lost 6, with 11 bases in between. This chain's CDR3 is CSARDNERDGYTF. The DNA of the CDR3 is TGCAGTGCTAGAGATAACGAGAGGGATGGCTACACCTTC.

J is TRBJ2-7 and V is TRBV20-1, with 10 bases lining up with TRBD1. The J segment lost 6 bases and the V segment lost 6 bases, leaving 14 bases of the junction unmatched. CDR3 length: 15 amino acids. Germline CDR1 DFQATT, CDR2 SNEGSKA (reference sequence). CDR3: CSAMQTGGFFPEQYF. The CDR3, as DNA: TGCAGTGCGATGCAGACAGGGGGCTTTTTTCCCGAGCAGTACTTC.

The chain links TRBV6-2 or TRBV6-3 to TRBJ2-1; TRBD2 matches at 7 bases. This CDR3 has 11 amino acids. Germline V CDR1 and CDR2: MNHEY, SVGEGT. V was pared by 6 bases and J by 13 bases, with 6 bases of the junction left unmatched. CDR3: CASRNGLGQFF. The CDR3, as DNA: TGTGCCAGCAGAAATGGACTAGGTCAGTTCTTC.

The genes are TRBV6-1 and TRBJ2-2; the match to TRBD2 covers 8 bases. This CDR3 comprises 17 residues. J gave up 1 base and V 6 bases, and 10 bases lay outside the gene matches. Germline CDR1 is MNHNS and CDR2 is SASEGT. CDR3 nucleotide sequence: TGTGCCAGCAGCCGGTCGGGGCTAGCGGGGAACACCGGGGAGCTGTTTTTT. Amino acid sequence: CASSRSGLAGNTGELFF.

The V and J genes are TRBV7-9 and TRBJ2-2, with TRBD1 matching over 11 bases. Unmatched junction bases numbered 13, after V lost 5 bases and J lost 5 bases. This CDR3 is built from 18 residues. The germline V gene encodes CDR1 SEHNR and CDR2 FQNEAQ (reference sequence). The CDR3 is CASSPARGQGAQTGELFF. In DNA form, the CDR3 reads TGTGCCAGCAGCCCCGCCCGCGGACAGGGGGCGCAAACCGGGGAGCTGTTTTTT.

The chain links TRBV9 to TRBJ2-7, with TRBD1 as a possible D gene (6 bases). The V end lost 0 bases, the J end lost 2 bases, and 12 bases lay between the germline ends. The CDR3 has 15 residues. Germline CDR1 SGDLS, CDR2 YYNGEE. CDR3 DNA: TGTGCCAGCAGCGTAGCTTGGGGACAAACCTACGAGCAGTACTTC. Residues: CASSVAWGQTYEQYF.

CDR3 residues: CASSFDGTPNGYTF. CDR3 DNA sequence: TGTGCCAGTAGTTTTGACGGGACGCCGAATGGCTACACCTTC. The rearrangement links TRBV19 to TRBJ1-2, with D tentatively TRBD1 (5 bases). This CDR3 region has 14 residues. The germline V gene has CDR1 LNHDA and CDR2 SQIVND (reference sequence). V was clipped by 5 bases and J by 6 bases, with 16 bases between them.

The chain links TRBV6-1 to TRBJ2-5; D is uncertain. Germline CDR1 reads MNHNS; CDR2 reads SASEGT. There are 8 residues in the CDR3. V was pared by 7 bases and J by 6 bases, with 0 bases between. In DNA form, the CDR3 reads TGTGCCAGCAAGACCCAGTACTTC. Translating gives CASKTQYF.

The V call is TRBV20-1, the J call TRBJ2-3; D possibly corresponds to TRBD2 (6 bases). Germline values: CDR1 DFQATT, CDR2 SNEGSKA (reference sequence). V lost 8 bases and J lost 1, with 13 bases in between. The CDR3 totals 13 residues. This CDR3 is CSWLSGGTDTQYF. CDR3 nucleotides: TGCAGTTGGTTGTCGGGGGGCACAGATACGCAGTATTTT.

V gene TRBV15 combines with J gene TRBJ2-5, with 9 bases matching TRBD2. CDR3 size: 16 residues. With V trimmed by 1 base and J by 4 bases, 7 bases remained unmatched. Germline-derived CDR1 and CDR2 are LNHNV and YYDKDF (reference sequence). The CDR3 here is CATSRGAAGGRETQYF. CDR3 DNA: TGTGCCACCAGCAGAGGAGCCGCGGGGGGGCGAGAGACCCAGTACTTC.

The V call is TRBV6-1, the J call TRBJ1-5, with 11 bases lining up with TRBD1. This CDR3 is 14 amino acids long. The ends lost 7 bases at V and 6 bases at J; junction bases unmatched: 5. The germline gives CDR1 MNHNS, CDR2 SASEGT. CDR3 residues: CASIPDRGRQPQHF. The CDR3 coding sequence is TGTGCCAGCATTCCGGACAGGGGGCGTCAGCCCCAGCATTTT.

The rearrangement links TRBV19 to TRBJ1-1; D not certain. The V gene lost 2 bases and the J gene lost 5 bases, with 9 bases spanning the gap. The CDR3 runs to 13 residues. Germline values: CDR1 LNHDA, CDR2 SQIVND (reference sequence). The CDR3 sequence is CASSISSGTEAFF. The DNA of the CDR3 is TGTGCCAGTAGTATATCGTCGGGGACTGAAGCTTTCTTT.

In this sample, this clonotype turned up a few times. V usage is TRBV7-6 and J usage is TRBJ2-7, with D possibly TRBD1 on 5 matching bases. This CDR3 contains 13 residues. The V end lost 5 bases, the J end lost 2 bases, and 10 bases lay between the germline ends. In germline, CDR1 is SGHVS, CDR2 FNYEAQ. CDR3 in DNA: TGTGCCAGCAGCCAGAGCAGGGCCTACGAGCAGTACTTC. Its protein product is CASSQSRAYEQYF.

The chain combines TRBV18 with TRBJ1-2; TRBD1 is a possible D gene (5 bases). V lost 6 bases to trimming and J lost 5 bases, with 16 bases between them. Germline CDR1 reads KGHSH; CDR2 reads LQKENI. This CDR3 region has 14 residues. The CDR3 reads CASSEKGRNYGYTF. In nucleotides, the CDR3 is TGTGCCAGCTCTGAGAAGGGACGGAATTATGGCTACACCTTC.

V and J are TRBV6-1 and TRBJ2-2, with 11 bases that match TRBD1. This CDR3 region has 15 residues. V trimming: 7 bases; J trimming: 7 bases; junction bases outside the gene matches: 8. CDR1 is MNHNS and CDR2 is SASEGT in the germline V gene. The CDR3 spells CASKKRDRGVGELFF. The CDR3 nucleotides read TGTGCCAGCAAAAAACGGGACAGGGGGGTCGGGGAGCTGTTTTTT.

The rearrangement links TRBV5-1 to TRBJ2-7; D may be TRBD2 (6 bases). The CDR3 consists of 14 residues. Germline V gene lookup returns CDR1 SGHRS and CDR2 YFSETQ. Trimming took 5 bases from V and 0 from J, leaving 12 bases between them. The CDR3 here is CASRGSGLSYEQYF. DNA for the CDR3: TGCGCCAGCAGAGGTAGCGGCCTCTCCTACGAGCAGTACTTC. Looking up the rest from reference TRBV5-1 and TRBJ2-7 gives the full variable domain: KAGVTQTPRYLIKTRGQQVTLSCSPISGHRSVSWYQQTPGQGLQFLFEYFSETQRNKGNFPGRFSGRQFSNSRSEMNVSTLELGDSALYLCASRGSGLSYEQYFGPGTRLTVT.

The V gene is TRBV5-1, the J gene TRBJ2-4; maybe TRBD1 (5 bases). CDR3 length: 14 residues. Between the trimmed V and J ends, which lost 1 base and 7 bases, there was a span of 12 bases. Germline V gene lookup returns CDR1 SGHRS and CDR2 YFSETQ. CDR3 protein: CASSLIQGSNIQYF. The CDR3 DNA reads as TGCGCCAGCAGCTTGATTCAGGGTTCGAACATTCAGTACTTC.

V is TRBV12-3 or TRBV12-4 and J is TRBJ2-1; D is perhaps TRBD1 or TRBD2 (5 bases each). Trimming left V 5 bases short and J 10 bases short, with 18 bases between. The CDR3 consists of 14 residues. The chain's CDR3 is CASSPAGTRVEQFF. For the CDR3, the DNA is TGTGCCAGCAGTCCCGCCGGGACCCGGGTAGAGCAGTTCTTC.

The chain uses TRBV5-1 and TRBJ2-5; TRBD2 is a possible D gene (6 bases). This CDR3 spans 16 amino acids. V was pared by 2 bases and J by 4 bases, with 18 bases between. Germline loops: CDR1 SGHRS, CDR2 YFSETQ. The CDR3 region has the DNA TGCGCCAGCAGCTTCCCGCCGGGTGGGGGGATAGAGACCCAGTACTTC. Translation: CASSFPPGGGIETQYF.

V usage is TRBV20-1 and J usage is TRBJ2-1; 9 positions agree with TRBD2. The ends lost 3 bases at V and 0 bases at J; junction bases unmatched: 15. The germline CDR1 and CDR2 sequences are DFQATT and SNEGSKA (reference sequence). CDR3 length: 19 amino acids. The CDR3 sequence is CSASGWREGPLSSYNEQFF. The CDR3 DNA follows: TGCAGTGCTAGTGGTTGGCGGGAGGGCCCCCTCAGCTCCTACAATGAGCAGTTCTTC.

The rearrangement uses TRBV6-1 and TRBJ1-1; unclear D gene. The CDR3 length is 14 residues. The V end was cut by 6 bases, the J end by 0 bases, with 11 bases between. Germline V CDR1 and CDR2: MNHNS, SASEGT. Here the CDR3 DNA reads TGTGCCAGCAGCGACGGCGGTTTGAACACTGAAGCTTTCTTT. It yields the protein CASSDGGLNTEAFF.

The rearrangement links TRBV19 to TRBJ2-3, with 7 bases matching TRBD1. V gave up 5 bases and J gave up 9 bases; unmatched junction bases: 8. Germline lookup yields CDR1 LNHDA and CDR2 SQIVND (reference sequence). The CDR3 has 13 residues. The CDR3 protein is CASSSGDRATQYF. As DNA, the CDR3 is TGTGCCAGTAGTTCCGGAGACAGGGCGACGCAGTATTTT. Variable domain in full (rest from reference TRBV19 and TRBJ2-3): DGGITQSPKYLFRKEGQNVTLSCEQNLNHDAMYWYRQDPGQGLRLIYYSQIVNDFQKGDIAEGYSVSREKKESFPLTVTSAQKNPTAFYLCASSSGDRATQYFGPGTRLTVL.